The following is a TCR beta chain sequence with its context. Patients with Susac syndrome showed fulfilment of recently defined diagnostic criteria for definite or probable disease. The sample originates from a study of CD8 T cells in Susac syndrome. Random-hexamer reverse transcription was applied to roughly 0.5 to 1 ug RNA. TCRdb reprocessed the immunoSEQ multiplex PCR reads via MiXCR and lists one record per CDR3 protein. The sample consists of around 170,000 distinct CDR3 sequences, more than 85% of them appearing once. Trimming cost V 3 bases and J 0 bases, with 9 bases left between them. The CDR3 spans 14 residues. Germline V CDR1 and CDR2: DFQATT, SNEGSKA (reference sequence).

The source material was CD8+ T cells from PBMCs. The receptor was isolated from a human donor with Susac syndrome. This rearrangement joins TRBV20-1 to TRBJ2-4, with D possibly being TRBD2 (6 bases). The CDR3 nucleotides read TGCAGTGCTAGGTCAGCGGGAGCCAAAAACATTCAGTACTTC. Protein product: CSARSAGAKNIQYF.